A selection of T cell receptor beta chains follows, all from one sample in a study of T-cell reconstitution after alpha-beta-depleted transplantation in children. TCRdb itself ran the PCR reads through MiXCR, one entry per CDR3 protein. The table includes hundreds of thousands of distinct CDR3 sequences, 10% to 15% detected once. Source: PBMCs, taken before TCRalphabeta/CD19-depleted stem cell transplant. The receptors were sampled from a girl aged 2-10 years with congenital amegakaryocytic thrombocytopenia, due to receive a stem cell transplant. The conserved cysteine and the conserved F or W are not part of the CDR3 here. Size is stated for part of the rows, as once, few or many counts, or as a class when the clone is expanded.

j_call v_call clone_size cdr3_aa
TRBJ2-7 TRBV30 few AGETGGRYEQY
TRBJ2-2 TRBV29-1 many SVEVRGAVNTGELF
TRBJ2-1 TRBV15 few ATSRPPWKYNEQF
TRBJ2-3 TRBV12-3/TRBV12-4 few ASTPSRGFSTDTQY
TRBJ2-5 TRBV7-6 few ASSLGLAARLQETQY
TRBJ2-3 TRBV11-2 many ASSSWVSNRFQYSTDTQY
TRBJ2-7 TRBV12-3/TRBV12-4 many ASSLLAASYEQY
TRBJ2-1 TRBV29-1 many SVEFETYRYNEQF
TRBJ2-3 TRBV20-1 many SAIGLAGDISTDTQY
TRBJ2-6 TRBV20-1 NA SGMTSGGLGANVLT
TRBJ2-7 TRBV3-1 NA ASSQFGPSYEQY
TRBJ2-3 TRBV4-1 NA ASSQEPYSTDTQY
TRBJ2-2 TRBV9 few ASSVEVAGFVRTGELF
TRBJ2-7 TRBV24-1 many ATSDLTSEQY
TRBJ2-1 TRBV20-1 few SARTILAAFYNEQF
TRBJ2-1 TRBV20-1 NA SAREERLTNEQF
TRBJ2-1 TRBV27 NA ASSFRTSGRMNEQF
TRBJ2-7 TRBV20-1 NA SAGPPGQGFSYEQY
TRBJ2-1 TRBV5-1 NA ASSLETSGGNEQF
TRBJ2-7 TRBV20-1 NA SASPGGFSVYEQY
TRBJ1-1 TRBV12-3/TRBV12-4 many ASSPGQGMNTEAF
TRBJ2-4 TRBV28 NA ASSYPGTNRLLAKNIQY
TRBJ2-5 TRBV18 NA ASSPTSAGETQY
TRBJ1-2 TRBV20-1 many SADREGYGYT
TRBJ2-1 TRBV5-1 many ASSVGQGSYNEQF
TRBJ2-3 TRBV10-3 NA AIRAGTVASSQY
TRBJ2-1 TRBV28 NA ASSFLSGSYEQF
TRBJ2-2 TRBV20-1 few SAASGRSGELF
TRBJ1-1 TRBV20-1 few SATAPGQGGNTEAF